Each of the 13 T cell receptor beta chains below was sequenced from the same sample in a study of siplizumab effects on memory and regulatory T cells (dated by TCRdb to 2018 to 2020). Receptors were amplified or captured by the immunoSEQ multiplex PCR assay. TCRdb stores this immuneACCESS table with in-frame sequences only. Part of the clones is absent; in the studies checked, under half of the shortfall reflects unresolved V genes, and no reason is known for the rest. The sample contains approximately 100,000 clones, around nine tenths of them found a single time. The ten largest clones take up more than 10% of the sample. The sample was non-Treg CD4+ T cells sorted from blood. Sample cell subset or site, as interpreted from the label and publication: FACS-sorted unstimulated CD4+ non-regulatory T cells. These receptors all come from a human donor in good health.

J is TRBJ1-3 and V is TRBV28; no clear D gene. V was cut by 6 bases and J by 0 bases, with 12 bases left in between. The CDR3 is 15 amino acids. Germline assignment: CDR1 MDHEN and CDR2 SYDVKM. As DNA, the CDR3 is TGTGCCAGCAGCCGATCGGGCCACTCTGGAAACACCATATATTTT. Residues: CASSRSGHSGNTIYF.

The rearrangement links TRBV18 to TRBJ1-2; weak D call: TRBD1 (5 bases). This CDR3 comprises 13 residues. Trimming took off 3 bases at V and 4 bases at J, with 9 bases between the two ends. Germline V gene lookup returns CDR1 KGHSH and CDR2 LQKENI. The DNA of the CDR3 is TGTGCCAGCTCACCTAATGGGGCCTATGGCTACACCTTC. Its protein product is CASSPNGAYGYTF.

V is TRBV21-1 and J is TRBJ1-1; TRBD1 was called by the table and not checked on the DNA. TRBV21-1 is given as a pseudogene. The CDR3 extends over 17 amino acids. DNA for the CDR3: TGTGCCAGCAGTACTTGGGGACAGGGCCTTCCAAACACTGAAGCTTTCTTT. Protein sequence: CASSTWGQGLPNTEAFF.

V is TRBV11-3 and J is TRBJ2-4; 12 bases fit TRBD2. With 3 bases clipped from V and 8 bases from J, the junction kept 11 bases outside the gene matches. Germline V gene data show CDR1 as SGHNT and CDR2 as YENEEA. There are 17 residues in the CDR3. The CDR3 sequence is CASSFTTSGSSVDIQYF. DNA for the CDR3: TGTGCCAGCAGCTTTACGACTAGCGGGAGCAGTGTCGACATTCAGTACTTC.

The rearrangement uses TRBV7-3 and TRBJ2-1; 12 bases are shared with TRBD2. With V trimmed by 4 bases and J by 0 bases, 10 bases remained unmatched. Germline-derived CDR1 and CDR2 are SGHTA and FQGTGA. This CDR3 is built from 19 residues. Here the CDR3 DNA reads TGTGCCAGCAGCTCACACCCTACTAGCGGGAGGAGCTCCTACAATGAGCAGTTCTTC. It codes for CASSSHPTSGRSSYNEQFF.

For the CDR3, the DNA is TGTGCCAGCAGCGATGGAGGGGAAAAACTGTTTTTT. This codes for CASSDGGEKLFF. The chain combines TRBV6-1 with TRBJ1-4; D not resolved. Germline V gene sequence: CDR1 MNHNS, CDR2 SASEGT. The CDR3 sequence is 12 residues long. The V gene lost 6 bases and the J gene lost 8 bases, with 10 bases spanning the gap.

CDR3 residues: CASSFGQGAREAFF. The CDR3 DNA sequence: TGTGCCAGCAGCTTCGGACAGGGGGCTAGGGAAGCTTTCTTT. The V gene is TRBV5-6, the J gene TRBJ1-1; TRBD1 agrees at 11 bases. Looked up from germline, CDR1 is SGHDT and CDR2 is YYEEEE. This CDR3 contains 14 residues. J gave up 8 bases and V 2 bases, and 5 bases lay outside the gene matches.

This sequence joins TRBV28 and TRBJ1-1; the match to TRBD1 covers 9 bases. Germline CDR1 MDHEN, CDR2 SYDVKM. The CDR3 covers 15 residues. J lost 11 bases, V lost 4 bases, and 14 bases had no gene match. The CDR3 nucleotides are TGTGCCAGCAGTTCCCTCACAGGGGGCGCGAGGAGGGCTTTCTTT. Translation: CASSSLTGGARRAFF.

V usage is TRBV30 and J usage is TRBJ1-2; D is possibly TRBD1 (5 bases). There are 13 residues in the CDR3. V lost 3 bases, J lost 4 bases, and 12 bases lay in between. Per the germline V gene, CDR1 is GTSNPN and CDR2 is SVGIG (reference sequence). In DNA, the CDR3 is TGTGCCTGGAGGCCTGAGGGGTCCTATGGCTACACCTTC. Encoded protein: CAWRPEGSYGYTF.

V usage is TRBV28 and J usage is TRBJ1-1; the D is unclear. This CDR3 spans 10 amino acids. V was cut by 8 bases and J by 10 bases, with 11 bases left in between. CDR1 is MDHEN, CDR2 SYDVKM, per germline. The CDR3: CASASKRAFF. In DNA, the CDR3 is TGTGCCAGCGCAAGCAAGAGAGCTTTCTTT.

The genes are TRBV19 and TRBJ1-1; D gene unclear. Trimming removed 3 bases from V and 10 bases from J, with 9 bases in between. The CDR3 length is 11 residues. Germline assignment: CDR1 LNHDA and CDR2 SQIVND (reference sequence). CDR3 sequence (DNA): TGTGCCAGTAGTATGGCTGCCGGAGCTTTCTTT. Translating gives CASSMAAGAFF.

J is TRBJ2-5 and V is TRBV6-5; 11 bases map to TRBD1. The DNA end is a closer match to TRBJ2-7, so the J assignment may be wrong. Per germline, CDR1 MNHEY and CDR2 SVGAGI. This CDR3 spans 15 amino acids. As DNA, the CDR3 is TGTGCCAGCAGTTACCGGGACAGGGGGGGGAACGAGCAGTACTTC. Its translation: CASSYRDRGGNEQYF.

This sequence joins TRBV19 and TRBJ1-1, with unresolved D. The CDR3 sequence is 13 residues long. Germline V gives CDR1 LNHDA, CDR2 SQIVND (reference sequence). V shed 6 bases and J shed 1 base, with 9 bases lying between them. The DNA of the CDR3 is TGTGCCAGTAGCGTCGACGGGAACACTGAAGCTTTCTTT. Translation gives CASSVDGNTEAFF.